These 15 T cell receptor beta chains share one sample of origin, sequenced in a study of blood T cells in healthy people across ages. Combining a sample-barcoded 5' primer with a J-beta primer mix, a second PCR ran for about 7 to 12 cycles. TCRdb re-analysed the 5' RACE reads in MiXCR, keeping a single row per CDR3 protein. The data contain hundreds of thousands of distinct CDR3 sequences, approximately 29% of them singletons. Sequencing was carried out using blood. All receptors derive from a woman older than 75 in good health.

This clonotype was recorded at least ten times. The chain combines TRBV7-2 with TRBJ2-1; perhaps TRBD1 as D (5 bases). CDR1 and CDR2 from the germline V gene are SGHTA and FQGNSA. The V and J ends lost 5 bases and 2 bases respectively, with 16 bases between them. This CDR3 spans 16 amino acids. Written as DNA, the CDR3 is TGTGCCAGCAGCGTCACCCTAGGGGCAACCTACAATGAGCAGTTCTTC. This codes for CASSVTLGATYNEQFF. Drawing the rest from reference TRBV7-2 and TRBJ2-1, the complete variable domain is GAGVSQSPSNKVTEKGKDVELRCDPISGHTALYWYRQSLGQGLEFLIYFQGNSAPDKSGLPSDRFSAERTGGSVSTLTIQRTQQEDSAVYLCASSVTLGATYNEQFFGPGTRLTVL.

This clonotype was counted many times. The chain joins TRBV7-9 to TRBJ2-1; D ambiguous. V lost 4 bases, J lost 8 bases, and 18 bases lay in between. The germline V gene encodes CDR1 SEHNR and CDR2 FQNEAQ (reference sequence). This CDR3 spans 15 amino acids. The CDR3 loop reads CASSSPKRYLDEQFF. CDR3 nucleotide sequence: TGTGCCAGCAGCTCGCCGAAGAGGTATCTGGATGAGCAGTTCTTC. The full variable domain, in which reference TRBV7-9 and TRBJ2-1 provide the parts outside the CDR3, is DTGVSQNPRHKITKRGQNVTFRCDPISEHNRLYWYRQTLGQGPEFLTYFQNEAQLEKSRLLSDRFSAERPKGSFSTLEIQRTEQGDSAMYLCASSSPKRYLDEQFFGPGTRLTVL.

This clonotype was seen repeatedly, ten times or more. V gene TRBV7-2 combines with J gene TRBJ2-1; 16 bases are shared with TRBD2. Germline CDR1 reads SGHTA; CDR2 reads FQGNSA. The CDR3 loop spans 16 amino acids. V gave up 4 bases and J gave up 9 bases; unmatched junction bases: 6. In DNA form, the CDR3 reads TGTGCCAGCAGCTCGGGACTAGCGGGGGGGCTTGGTGAGCAGTTCTTC. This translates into CASSSGLAGGLGEQFF.

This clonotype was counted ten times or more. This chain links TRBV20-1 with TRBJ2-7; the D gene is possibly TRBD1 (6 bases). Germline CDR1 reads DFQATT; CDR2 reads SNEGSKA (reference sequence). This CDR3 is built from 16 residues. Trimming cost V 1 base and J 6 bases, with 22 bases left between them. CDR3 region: CSARVKSGDPRREQYF. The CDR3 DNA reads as TGCAGTGCTAGAGTCAAATCAGGGGACCCACGGCGCGAGCAGTACTTC.

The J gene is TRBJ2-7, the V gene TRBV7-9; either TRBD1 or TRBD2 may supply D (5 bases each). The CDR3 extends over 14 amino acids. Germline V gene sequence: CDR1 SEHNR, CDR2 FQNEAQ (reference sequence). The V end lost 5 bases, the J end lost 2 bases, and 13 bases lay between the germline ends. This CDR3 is CASSAPGPPYEQYF. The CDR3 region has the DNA TGTGCCAGCAGCGCCCCGGGGCCCCCCTACGAGCAGTACTTC.

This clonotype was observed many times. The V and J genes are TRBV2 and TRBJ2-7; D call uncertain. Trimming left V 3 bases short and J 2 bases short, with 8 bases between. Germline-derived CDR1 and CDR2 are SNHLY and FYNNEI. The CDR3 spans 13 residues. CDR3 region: CASSDLTTYEQYF. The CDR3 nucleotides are TGTGCCAGCAGTGACCTTACCACCTACGAGCAGTACTTC.

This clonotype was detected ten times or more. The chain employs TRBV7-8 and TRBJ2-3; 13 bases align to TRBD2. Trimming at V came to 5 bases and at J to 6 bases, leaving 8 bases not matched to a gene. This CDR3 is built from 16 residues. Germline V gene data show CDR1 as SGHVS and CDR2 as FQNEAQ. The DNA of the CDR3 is TGTGCCAGCAGCGAGGGACTAGCGGGGTGGGGGGATACGCAGTATTTT. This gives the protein CASSEGLAGWGDTQYF.

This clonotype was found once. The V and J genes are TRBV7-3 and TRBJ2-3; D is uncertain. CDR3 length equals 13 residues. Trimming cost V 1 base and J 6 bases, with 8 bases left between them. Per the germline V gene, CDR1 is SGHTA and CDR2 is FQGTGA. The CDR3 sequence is CASSLRAIDTQYF. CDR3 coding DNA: TGTGCCAGCAGCTTAAGGGCCATCGATACGCAGTATTTT.

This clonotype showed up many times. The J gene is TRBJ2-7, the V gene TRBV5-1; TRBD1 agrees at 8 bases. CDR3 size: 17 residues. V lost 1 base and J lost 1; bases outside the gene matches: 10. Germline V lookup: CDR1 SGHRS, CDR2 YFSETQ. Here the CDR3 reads CASSLLMGGQGSYEQYF. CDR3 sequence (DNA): TGCGCCAGCAGCTTGTTAATGGGCGGACAGGGATCCTACGAGCAGTACTTC.

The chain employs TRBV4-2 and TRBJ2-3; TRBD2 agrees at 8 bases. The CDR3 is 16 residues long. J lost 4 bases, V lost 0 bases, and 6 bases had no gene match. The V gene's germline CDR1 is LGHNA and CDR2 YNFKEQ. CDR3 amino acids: CASSQDPGGPSDTQYF. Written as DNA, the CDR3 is TGTGCCAGCAGCCAAGATCCGGGGGGGCCTTCAGATACGCAGTATTTT.

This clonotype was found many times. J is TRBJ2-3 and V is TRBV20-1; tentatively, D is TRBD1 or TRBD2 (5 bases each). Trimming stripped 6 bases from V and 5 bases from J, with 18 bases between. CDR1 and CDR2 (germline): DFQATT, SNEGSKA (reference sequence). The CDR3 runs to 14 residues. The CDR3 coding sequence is TGCAGTGCCCCCGAGGGGCCCCGGGTAGATACGCAGTATTTT. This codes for CSAPEGPRVDTQYF.

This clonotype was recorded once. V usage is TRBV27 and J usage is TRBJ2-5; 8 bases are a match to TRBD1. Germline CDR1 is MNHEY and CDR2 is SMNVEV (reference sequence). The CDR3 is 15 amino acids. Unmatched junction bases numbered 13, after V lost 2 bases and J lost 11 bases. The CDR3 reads CASSLRTGSRNEQYF. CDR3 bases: TGTGCCAGCAGTTTACGGACAGGGAGCCGCAATGAGCAGTACTTC.

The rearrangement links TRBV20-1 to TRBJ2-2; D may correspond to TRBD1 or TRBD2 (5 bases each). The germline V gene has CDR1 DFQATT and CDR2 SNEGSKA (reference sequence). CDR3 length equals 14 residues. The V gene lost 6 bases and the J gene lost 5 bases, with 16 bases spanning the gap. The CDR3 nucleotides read TGCAGTGCACAAGCGTATGGGGGAACCGGGGAGCTGTTTTTT. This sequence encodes CSAQAYGGTGELFF.

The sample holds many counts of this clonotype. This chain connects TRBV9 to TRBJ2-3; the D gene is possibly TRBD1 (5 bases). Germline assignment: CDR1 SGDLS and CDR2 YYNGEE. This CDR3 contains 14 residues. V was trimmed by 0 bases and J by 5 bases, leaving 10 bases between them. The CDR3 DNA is TGTGCCAGCAGCGTAGCCAGGGTTGGAGATACGCAGTATTTT. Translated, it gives CASSVARVGDTQYF.

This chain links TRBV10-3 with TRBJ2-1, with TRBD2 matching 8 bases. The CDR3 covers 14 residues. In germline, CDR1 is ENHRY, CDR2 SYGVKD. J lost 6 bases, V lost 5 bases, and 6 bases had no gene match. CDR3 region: CAISWGSGSNEQFF. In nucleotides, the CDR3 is TGTGCCATCAGTTGGGGAAGCGGGAGCAATGAGCAGTTCTTC.